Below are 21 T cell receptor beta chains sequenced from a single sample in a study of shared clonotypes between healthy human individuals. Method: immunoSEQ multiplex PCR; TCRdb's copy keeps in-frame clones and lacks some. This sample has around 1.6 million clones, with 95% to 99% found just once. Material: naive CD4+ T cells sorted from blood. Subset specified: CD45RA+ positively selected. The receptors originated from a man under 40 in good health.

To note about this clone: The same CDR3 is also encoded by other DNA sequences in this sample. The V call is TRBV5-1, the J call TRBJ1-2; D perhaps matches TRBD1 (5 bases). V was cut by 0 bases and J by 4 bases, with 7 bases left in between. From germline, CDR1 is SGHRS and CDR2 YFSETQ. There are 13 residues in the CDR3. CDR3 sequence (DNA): TGCGCCAGCAGCTTGGAGGGGAGCTATGGCTACACCTTC. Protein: CASSLEGSYGYTF.

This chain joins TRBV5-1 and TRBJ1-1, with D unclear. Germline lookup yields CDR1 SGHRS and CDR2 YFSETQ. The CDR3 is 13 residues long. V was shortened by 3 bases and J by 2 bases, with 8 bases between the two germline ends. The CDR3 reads CASSSTRNTEAFF. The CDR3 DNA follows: TGCGCCAGCAGCTCAACACGTAACACTGAAGCTTTCTTT.

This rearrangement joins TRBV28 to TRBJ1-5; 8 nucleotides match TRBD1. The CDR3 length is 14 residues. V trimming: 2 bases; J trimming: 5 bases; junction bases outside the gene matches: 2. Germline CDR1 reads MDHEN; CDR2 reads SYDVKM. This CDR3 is CASSLQGAHQPQHF. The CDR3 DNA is TGTGCCAGCAGTTTACAGGGGGCCCATCAGCCCCAGCATTTT.

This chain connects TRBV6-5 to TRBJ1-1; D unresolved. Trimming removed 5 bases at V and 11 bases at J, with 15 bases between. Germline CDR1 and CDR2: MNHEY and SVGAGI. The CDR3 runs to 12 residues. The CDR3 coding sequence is TGTGCCAGCAGTCCAGGCGGGGTTGGGGCTTTCTTT. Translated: CASSPGGVGAFF.

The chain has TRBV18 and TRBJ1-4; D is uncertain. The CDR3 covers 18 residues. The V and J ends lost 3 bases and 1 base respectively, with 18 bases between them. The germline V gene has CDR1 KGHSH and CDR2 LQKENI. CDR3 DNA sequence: TGTGCCAGCTCACCTTCTGCTTCCGGGCTAGGAACTAATGAAAAACTGTTTTTT. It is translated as CASSPSASGLGTNEKLFF.

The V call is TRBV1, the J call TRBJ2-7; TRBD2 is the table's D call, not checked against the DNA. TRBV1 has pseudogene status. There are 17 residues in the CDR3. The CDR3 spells CTSSQDPKTSGRYEQYF. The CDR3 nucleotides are TGCACCAGCAGCCAAGATCCTAAGACTAGCGGGAGATACGAGCAGTACTTC.

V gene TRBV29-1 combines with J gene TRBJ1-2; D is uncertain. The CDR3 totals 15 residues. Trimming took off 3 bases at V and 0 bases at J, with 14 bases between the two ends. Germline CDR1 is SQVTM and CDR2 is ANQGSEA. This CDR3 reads CSVDLPTRANYGYTF. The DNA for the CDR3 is TGCAGCGTTGACTTACCGACAAGGGCTAACTATGGCTACACCTTC.

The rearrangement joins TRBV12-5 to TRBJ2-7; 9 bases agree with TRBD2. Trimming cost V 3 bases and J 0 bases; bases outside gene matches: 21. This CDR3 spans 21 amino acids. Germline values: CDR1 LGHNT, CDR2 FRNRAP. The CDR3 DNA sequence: TGTGCTAGTGGTTTTAACAATACCCCGGGACTAGCAACTACAAGCTCCTACGAGCAGTACTTC. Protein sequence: CASGFNNTPGLATTSSYEQYF. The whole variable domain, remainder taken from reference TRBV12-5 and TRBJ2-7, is DARVTQTPRHKVTEMGQEVTMRCQPILGHNTVFWYRQTMMQGLELLAYFRNRAPLDDSGMPKDRFSAEMPDATLATLKIQPSEPRDSAVYFCASGFNNTPGLATTSSYEQYFGPGTRLTVT.

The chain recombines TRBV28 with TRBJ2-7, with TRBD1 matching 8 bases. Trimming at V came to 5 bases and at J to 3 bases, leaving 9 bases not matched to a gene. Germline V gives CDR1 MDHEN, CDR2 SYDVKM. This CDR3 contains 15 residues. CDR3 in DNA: TGTGCCAGCAGTCCCTTCCGGGACAGGATCTACGAGCAGTACTTC. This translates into CASSPFRDRIYEQYF.

The CDR3, as DNA: TGTGCCAGCAGCTTATGGGGGAGCAGTGGAGAGCAGTACTTC. Protein: CASSLWGSSGEQYF. V is TRBV11-2 and J is TRBJ2-7; the D call may be TRBD1 or TRBD2 (5 bases each). This CDR3 contains 14 residues. V lost 2 bases and J 7 bases, leaving 15 bases between the germline ends. Germline assignment: CDR1 SGHAT and CDR2 FQNNGV.

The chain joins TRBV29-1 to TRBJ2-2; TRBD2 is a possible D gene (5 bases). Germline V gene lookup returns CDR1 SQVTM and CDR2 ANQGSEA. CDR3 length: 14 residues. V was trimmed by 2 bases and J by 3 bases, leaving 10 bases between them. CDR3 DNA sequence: TGCAGCGTTGAATATGGGAGTCACACCGGGGAGCTGTTTTTT. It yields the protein CSVEYGSHTGELFF.

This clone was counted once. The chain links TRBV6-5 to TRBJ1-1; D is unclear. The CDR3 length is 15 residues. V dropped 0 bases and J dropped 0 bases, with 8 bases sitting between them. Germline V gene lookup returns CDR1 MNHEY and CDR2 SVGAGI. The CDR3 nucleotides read TGTGCCAGCAGTTACTCCGCAGCACTGAACACTGAAGCTTTCTTT. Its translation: CASSYSAALNTEAFF.

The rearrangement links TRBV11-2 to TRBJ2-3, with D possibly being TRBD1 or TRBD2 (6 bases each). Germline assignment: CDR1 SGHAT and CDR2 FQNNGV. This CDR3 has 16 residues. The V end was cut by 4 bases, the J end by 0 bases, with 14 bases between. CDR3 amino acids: CASSSGGDPSTDTQYF. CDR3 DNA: TGTGCCAGCAGCTCCGGGGGCGACCCTAGCACAGATACGCAGTATTTT.

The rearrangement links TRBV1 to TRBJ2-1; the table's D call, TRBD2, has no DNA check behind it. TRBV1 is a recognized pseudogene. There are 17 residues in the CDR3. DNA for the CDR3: TGCACCAGCAGCCACCTGGCCCGACTAGTTTCGGGCAATGAGCAGTTCTTC. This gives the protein CTSSHLARLVSGNEQFF.

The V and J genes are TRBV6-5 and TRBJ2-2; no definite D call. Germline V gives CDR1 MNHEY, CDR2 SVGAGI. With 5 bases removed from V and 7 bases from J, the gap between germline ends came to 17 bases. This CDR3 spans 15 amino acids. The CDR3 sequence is CASSPSHPRVGELFF. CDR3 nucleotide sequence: TGTGCCAGCAGTCCTTCTCACCCTAGAGTCGGGGAGCTGTTTTTT.

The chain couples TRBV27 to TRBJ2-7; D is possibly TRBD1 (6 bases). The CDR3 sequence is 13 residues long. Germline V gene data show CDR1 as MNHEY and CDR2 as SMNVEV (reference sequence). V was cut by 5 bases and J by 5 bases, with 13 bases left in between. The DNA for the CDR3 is TGTGCCAGCAGTAAAAACAGGGACCACGAGCAGTACTTC. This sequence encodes CASSKNRDHEQYF.

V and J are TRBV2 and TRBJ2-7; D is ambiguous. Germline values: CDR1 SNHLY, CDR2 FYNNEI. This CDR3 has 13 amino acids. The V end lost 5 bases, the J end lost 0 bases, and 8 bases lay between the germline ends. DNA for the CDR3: TGTGCCAGCAGTCTAGAGATCTCCTACGAGCAGTACTTC. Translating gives CASSLEISYEQYF.

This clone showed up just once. CDR3 region: CATSRDHASGSRDTDTQYF. The CDR3 DNA is TGTGCCACCAGCAGAGATCACGCTAGCGGGAGTCGTGACACAGATACGCAGTATTTT. The chain joins TRBV15 to TRBJ2-3; TRBD2 matches at 10 bases. Germline CDR1 is LNHNV and CDR2 is YYDKDF (reference sequence). The trim removed 0 bases at V and 2 bases at J, leaving 11 bases unmatched. The CDR3 loop spans 19 amino acids.

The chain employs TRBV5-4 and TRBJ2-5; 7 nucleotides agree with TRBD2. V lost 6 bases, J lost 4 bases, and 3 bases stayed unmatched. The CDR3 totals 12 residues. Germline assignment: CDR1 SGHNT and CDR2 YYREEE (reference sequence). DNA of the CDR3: TGTGCCAGCAACCCGGGGGGAGAGACCCAGTACTTC. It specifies CASNPGGETQYF. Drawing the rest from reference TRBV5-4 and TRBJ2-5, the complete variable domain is ETGVTQSPTHLIKTRGQQVTLRCSSQSGHNTVSWYQQALGQGPQFIFQYYREEENGRGNFPPRFSGLQFPNYSSELNVNALELDDSALYLCASNPGGETQYFGPGTRLLVL.

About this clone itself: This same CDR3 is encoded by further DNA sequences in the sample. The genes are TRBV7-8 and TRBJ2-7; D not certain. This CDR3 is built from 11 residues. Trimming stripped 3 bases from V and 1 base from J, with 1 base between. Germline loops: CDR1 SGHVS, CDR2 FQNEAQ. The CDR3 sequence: CASSFSYEQYF. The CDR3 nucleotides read TGTGCCAGCAGCTTTTCCTACGAGCAGTACTTC.

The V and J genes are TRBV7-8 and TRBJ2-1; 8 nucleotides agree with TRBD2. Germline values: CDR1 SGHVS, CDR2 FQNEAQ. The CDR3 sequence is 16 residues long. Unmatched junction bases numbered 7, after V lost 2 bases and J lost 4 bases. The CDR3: CASSLLTLAGYNEQFF. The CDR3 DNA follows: TGTGCCAGCAGCTTACTAACTCTAGCGGGTTACAATGAGCAGTTCTTC.